This T cell receptor (beta chain) was observed in a study of T cell responses to AZD1222 COVID-19 vaccine. TCRdb keeps only in-frame clones here, not all; method: immunoSEQ multiplex PCR. Of 130,000 to 150,000 clones in the sample, roughly 86% were seen once. The sequence came from an adult who received the MenACWY meningococcal vaccine as a control. Specimen: peripheral blood, collected 28 days after the second dose of the MenACWY control vaccine.

CDR3 nucleotide sequence: TGTGCCAGCAGTTTATCCCCGGGAGAAAAACTGTTTTTT. Amino acid sequence: CASSLSPGEKLFF. The chain recombines TRBV27 with TRBJ1-4; no firm D call. The ends were cut back, 0 bases at V and 8 bases at J, with 7 bases in the middle. CDR1 is MNHEY and CDR2 is SMNVEV in the germline V gene (reference sequence). The CDR3 totals 13 residues.